Following are 8 T cell receptor beta chains from one sample sequenced in a study of cytotoxic CD8 clonotypes in ibrutinib-treated CLL. Profiling relied on immunoSEQ multiplex PCR, and the TCRdb table lists in-frame clones only, not all of them. The table lists approximately 130,000 clones, around 84% of them singletons. The source material was PBMCs, sampled after 24 months of ibrutinib treatment. These receptors were taken from a human donor with chronic lymphocytic leukemia.

The chain has TRBV5-6 and TRBJ2-5, with D possibly matching TRBD2 (6 bases). V shed 0 bases and J shed 1 base, with 19 bases lying between them. In germline, CDR1 is SGHDT, CDR2 YYEEEE. The CDR3 has 18 amino acids. CDR3 protein: CASSLGGPGKGGQETQYF. CDR3 DNA sequence: TGTGCCAGCAGCTTGGGCGGCCCGGGGAAGGGAGGCCAAGAGACCCAGTACTTC.

The chain has TRBV5-1 and TRBJ2-3; maybe TRBD1 (6 bases). Per germline, CDR1 SGHRS and CDR2 YFSETQ. Trimming cost V 1 base and J 3 bases, with 12 bases left between them. The CDR3 runs to 15 residues. CDR3 bases: TGCGCCAGCAGCTTGCAGGGGACCCAAACAGATACGCAGTATTTT. This sequence encodes CASSLQGTQTDTQYF.

The chain is built from TRBV6-6 and TRBJ1-3; no clear D. Looked up from germline, CDR1 is MNHNY and CDR2 is SVGAGI (reference sequence). Trimming shortened V by 7 bases and J by 1 base, and 11 bases separated the two germline ends. There are 14 residues in the CDR3. CDR3 sequence: CASTPGPSGNTIYF. The CDR3 DNA is TGTGCCAGCACCCCAGGACCATCTGGAAACACCATATATTTT.

This clone has only one observation. The rearrangement joins TRBV6-5 to TRBJ1-6, with 7 nucleotides matching TRBD1. V shed 8 bases, J shed 5 bases, and the junction held 6 bases outside the gene matches. The CDR3 is made up of 14 amino acids. Germline CDR1 and CDR2: MNHEY and SVGAGI. The CDR3 coding sequence is TGTGCCAGCTGCGGGACAGCGGATAATTCACCCCTCCACTTT. This codes for CASCGTADNSPLHF.

J is TRBJ2-3 and V is TRBV9, with D perhaps TRBD1 (5 bases). V was pared by 0 bases and J by 10 bases, with 18 bases between. The length of the CDR3 is 15 residues. Germline CDR1 and CDR2: SGDLS and YYNGEE. The chain's CDR3 is CASSVDIVQQDPQYF. Written as DNA, the CDR3 is TGTGCCAGCAGCGTAGATATAGTCCAACAGGATCCGCAGTATTTT.

The gene calls are TRBV9 and TRBJ2-5; TRBD1 aligns across 7 bases. CDR3 length: 15 residues. Germline V gene data show CDR1 as SGDLS and CDR2 as YYNGEE. V was clipped by 4 bases and J by 5 bases; unmatched bases: 11. The CDR3 sequence: CASSNHRGSGETQYF. CDR3 DNA: TGTGCCAGCAGCAACCACAGGGGAAGTGGCGAGACCCAGTACTTC.

This clone was picked up one time. The rearrangement uses TRBV5-1 and TRBJ1-1; TRBD1 agrees at 7 bases. The germline gives CDR1 SGHRS, CDR2 YFSETQ. V shed 4 bases, J shed 0 bases, and the junction held 18 bases outside the gene matches. This CDR3 region has 19 residues. Here the CDR3 DNA reads TGCGCCAGCAGCATAGGGGTTAGGGGGACAGACTCAATGAACACTGAAGCTTTCTTT. Translating gives CASSIGVRGTDSMNTEAFF.

The rearrangement links TRBV7-8 to TRBJ1-1; D is uncertain. This CDR3 comprises 12 residues. Trimming took 1 base from V and 4 from J, leaving 4 bases between them. Germline V gene lookup returns CDR1 SGHVS and CDR2 FQNEAQ. The DNA of the CDR3 is TGTGCCAGCAGCTTAGGGGCCACTGAAGCTTTCTTT. Protein: CASSLGATEAFF.